These 12 T cell receptor beta chains were all obtained from the same sample, sequenced in a study of T cell responses to AZD1222 COVID-19 vaccine. Sequencing used immunoSEQ multiplex PCR; TCRdb keeps in-frame clones, though not all of them. The sample records 90,000 to 120,000 clones, around 90% being singletons. The material was peripheral blood, obtained on day 0 of AZD1222 vaccination. All receptors derive from an adult in good health.

V is TRBV7-8 and J is TRBJ2-7; TRBD1 or TRBD2 may be the D gene (6 bases each). Trimming left V 1 base short and J 12 bases short, with 13 bases between. Germline loops: CDR1 SGHVS, CDR2 FQNEAQ. CDR3 size: 12 residues. The CDR3 spells CASSLDGGAWYF. CDR3 nucleotides: TGTGCCAGCAGCTTAGACGGGGGCGCTTGGTACTTC.

The CDR3 here is CASSSVGVGLNTEAFF. For the CDR3, the DNA is TGCGCCAGCAGCTCTGTTGGGGTTGGATTAAACACTGAAGCTTTCTTT. The genes are TRBV5-1 and TRBJ1-1; D is ambiguous. Deletions cut 3 bases from V and 2 bases from J, with 17 bases between. Per germline, CDR1 SGHRS and CDR2 YFSETQ. The CDR3 contains 16 residues.

The rearrangement links TRBV24-1 to TRBJ2-1, with D possibly TRBD1 on 6 matching bases. Trimming removed 5 bases from V and 2 bases from J, with 12 bases in between. CDR3 length: 15 residues. Germline V gives CDR1 KGHDR, CDR2 SFDVKD. The CDR3 reads CATSAAQGTYNEQFF. CDR3 bases: TGTGCCACCAGTGCGGCCCAGGGGACCTACAATGAGCAGTTCTTC.

The rearrangement uses TRBV18 and TRBJ1-4; D remains ambiguous. The ends were cut back, 1 base at V and 6 bases at J, with 6 bases in the middle. From germline, CDR1 is KGHSH and CDR2 LQKENI. This CDR3 is built from 13 residues. The CDR3, as DNA: TGTGCCAGCTCACCACAAAGAGATGAAAAACTGTTTTTT. Its translation is CASSPQRDEKLFF.

This rearrangement joins TRBV18 to TRBJ1-1, with no clear D. Germline V gene lookup returns CDR1 KGHSH and CDR2 LQKENI. V was cut by 1 base and J by 0 bases, with 12 bases left in between. This CDR3 spans 16 amino acids. The CDR3 nucleotides are TGTGCCAGCTCACCACTGGCCCCAGCCATGAACACTGAAGCTTTCTTT. It translates to CASSPLAPAMNTEAFF.

This clone came up once. This rearrangement joins TRBV30 to TRBJ1-6; D unclear. Germline loops: CDR1 GTSNPN, CDR2 SVGIG (reference sequence). V lost 0 bases, J lost 7 bases, and 1 base lay in between. This CDR3 is built from 11 residues. The CDR3 DNA is TGTGCCTGGAGTGTCAATTCACCCCTCCACTTT. Its translation is CAWSVNSPLHF. Full variable domain (rest looked up from reference TRBV30 and TRBJ1-6): SQTIHQWPATLVQPVGSPLSLECTVEGTSNPNLYWYRQAAGRGLQLLFYSVGIGQISSEVPQNLSASRPQDRQFILSSKKLLLSDSGFYLCAWSVNSPLHFGNGTRLTVT.

CDR3 DNA: TGTGCCTGGAGTTTCGGAGGGGGCCGGAGAAATCAGCCCCAGCATTTT. This codes for CAWSFGGGRRNQPQHF. V and J are TRBV30 and TRBJ1-5, with TRBD1 matching over 7 bases. The germline gives CDR1 GTSNPN, CDR2 SVGIG (reference sequence). The CDR3 covers 16 residues. J gave up 4 bases and V 2 bases, and 11 bases lay outside the gene matches.

The V call is TRBV6-6, the J call TRBJ1-1, with D unclear. Trimming removed 4 bases at V and 1 base at J, with 7 bases between. Germline CDR1 is MNHNY and CDR2 is SVGAGI (reference sequence). The CDR3 contains 13 residues. CDR3 amino acids: CASSFQWNTEAFF. The CDR3 DNA sequence: TGTGCCAGCAGTTTCCAATGGAACACTGAAGCTTTCTTT.

The chain is built from TRBV9 and TRBJ2-1, with 7 bases fitting TRBD1. Per germline, CDR1 SGDLS and CDR2 YYNGEE. Unmatched junction bases numbered 13, after V lost 0 bases and J lost 4 bases. The CDR3 loop spans 18 amino acids. The CDR3 protein is CASSVGGGLSASYNEQFF. The CDR3 region has the DNA TGTGCCAGCAGCGTAGGAGGGGGCCTTTCAGCCTCTTACAATGAGCAGTTCTTC.

The chain couples TRBV6-5 to TRBJ2-1; possible D gene TRBD2, 6 bases. V shed 0 bases and J shed 12 bases, with 6 bases lying between them. The CDR3 consists of 11 residues. Germline V gene sequence: CDR1 MNHEY, CDR2 SVGAGI. The CDR3 protein is CASSYSGGQFF. The DNA for the CDR3 is TGTGCCAGCAGTTACTCGGGAGGGCAGTTCTTC.

The chain links TRBV9 to TRBJ1-5, with TRBD1 identical over 10 bases. Germline trimming cut 3 bases from V and 4 bases from J; bases unmatched to any gene: 4. This CDR3 is built from 15 residues. Germline V gives CDR1 SGDLS, CDR2 YYNGEE. The CDR3 loop reads CASSASGQGNQPQHF. CDR3 bases: TGTGCCAGCAGCGCTTCGGGACAGGGGAATCAGCCCCAGCATTTT.

This rearrangement joins TRBV27 to TRBJ2-7; 11 positions agree with TRBD1. Looked up from germline, CDR1 is MNHEY and CDR2 is SMNVEV (reference sequence). This CDR3 has 15 residues. V lost 5 bases and J lost 5; bases outside the gene matches: 8. The CDR3 region has the DNA TGTGCCAGCAGTCTAGGGACAGGGGGGTGGAACGAGCAGTACTTC. This translates into CASSLGTGGWNEQYF.